Shown below are 3 T cell receptor beta chains from a single sample sequenced in a study of T cell clonotyping in hematopoietic cell transplantation. Generated by immunoSEQ multiplex PCR, the TCRdb table keeps only in-frame clones and is missing some. The table shows 70,000 or so clones, with just under 95% occurring only once. Sequences were obtained from peripheral blood mononuclear cells. The receptors were gathered from a man aged 50-60 years in good health. Some clones in this sample may be carry-over from other donors' samples.

The chain uses TRBV2 and TRBJ2-5, with 7 bases fitting TRBD1. From germline, CDR1 is SNHLY and CDR2 FYNNEI. CDR3 length: 15 amino acids. Germline trimming cut 5 bases from V and 5 bases from J; bases unmatched to any gene: 11. The CDR3 bases are TGTGCCAGCAGTACACGCAGGGGGAGCGGTGAGACCCAGTACTTC. Its protein product is CASSTRRGSGETQYF.

The J gene is TRBJ2-6, the V gene TRBV28, with a weak D call TRBD2 (5 bases). CDR1 is MDHEN, CDR2 SYDVKM, per germline. Trimming pared 1 base from V and 1 base from J, leaving 5 bases between. This CDR3 region has 15 residues. CDR3 in amino acids: CASSLSGSGANVLTF. In nucleotides, the CDR3 is TGTGCCAGCAGTTTATCGGGGTCTGGGGCCAACGTCCTGACTTTC.

The chain has TRBV7-3 and TRBJ2-3, with a possible D match to TRBD2 (5 bases). The CDR3 runs 16 residues. Germline CDR1 and CDR2: SGHTA and FQGTGA. V was pared by 5 bases and J by 0 bases, with 15 bases between. This CDR3 is CASSPTTGLSTDTQYF. CDR3 DNA: TGTGCCAGCAGCCCGACGACCGGACTTAGCACAGATACGCAGTATTTT.